One sample yielded the 23 T cell receptor beta chains listed below, sequenced in a study of cytomegalovirus exposure and HLA in healthy donors. A multiplex PCR was run with 60 Vbeta primers and 13 Jbeta primers. The assay was immunoSEQ multiplex PCR, and TCRdb's table has in-frame clones only and misses some. In the table there are more than 65,000 clones, around 70% of which are singletons. Sequences were obtained from PBMCs. The receptors come from a woman in her 50s in good health and CMV-seropositive.

In its sample, this clone was seen a few times. The chain links TRBV14 to TRBJ2-2; a possible D gene is TRBD2 (6 bases). This CDR3 has 14 amino acids. Trimming pared 1 base from V and 5 bases from J, leaving 8 bases between. Germline lookup yields CDR1 SGHDN and CDR2 FVKESK. This chain's CDR3 is CASSQVGGTGELFF. CDR3 nucleotides: TGTGCCAGCAGCCAAGTGGGGGGAACCGGGGAGCTGTTTTTT.

The J gene is TRBJ2-7, the V gene TRBV7-8, with 11 positions matching TRBD2. Trimming at V came to 5 bases and at J to 5 bases, leaving 11 bases not matched to a gene. Germline CDR1 reads SGHVS; CDR2 reads FQNEAQ. The CDR3 length is 16 residues. The CDR3 sequence is CASSGRTSGSPHEQYF. The CDR3 DNA reads TGTGCCAGCAGCGGCCGGACTAGCGGGTCACCCCACGAGCAGTACTTC.

Remarks on this clone: Because the CDR3 is missing its conserved closing phenylalanine or tryptophan, this is likely a read error. The limits of the CDR3 on the DNA are not certain, so only TCRdb's listed CDR3 is given. This chain joins TRBV6-1 and TRBJ2-7; the table's D call TRBD1 went unverified against the DNA. The CDR3 is 12 amino acids in total, end residues counted. Germline V gene lookup returns CDR1 MNHNS and CDR2 SASEGT. CDR3 loop: CASRAYDRISSL.

The chain links TRBV18 to TRBJ2-5; 11 bases are shared with TRBD2. The CDR3 is 17 amino acids. With 6 bases clipped from V and 4 bases from J, the junction kept 13 bases outside the gene matches. Germline values: CDR1 KGHSH, CDR2 LQKENI. CDR3 amino acids: CASSHLQLAGEGETQYF. DNA for the CDR3: TGTGCCAGCTCTCACCTCCAACTAGCGGGAGAGGGAGAGACCCAGTACTTC.

This chain connects TRBV7-9 to TRBJ1-1, with D hard to call. CDR1 and CDR2 from the germline V gene are SEHNR and FQNEAQ (reference sequence). The V and J ends lost 7 bases and 1 base respectively, with 10 bases between them. There are 13 residues in the CDR3. The CDR3: CASKFPGNTEAFF. As DNA, the CDR3 is TGTGCCAGCAAGTTTCCGGGGAACACTGAAGCTTTCTTT.

This clone showed up just once. This sequence joins TRBV15 and TRBJ2-1; D ambiguous. In germline, CDR1 is LNHNV, CDR2 YYDKDF (reference sequence). CDR3 length: 14 residues. V shed 2 bases and J shed 3 bases, with 8 bases lying between them. CDR3 in amino acids: CATSRSLGYNEQFF. In DNA, the CDR3 is TGTGCCACCAGCAGATCTCTAGGCTACAATGAGCAGTTCTTC.

This chain links TRBV28 with TRBJ1-1, with D possibly being TRBD1 (5 bases). V shed 5 bases and J shed 5 bases, with 18 bases lying between them. The CDR3 covers 15 residues. Germline CDR1 is MDHEN and CDR2 is SYDVKM. DNA for the CDR3: TGTGCCAGCAGTACCTTGGGGCAGGGTGGGACTGAAGCTTTCTTT. The encoded protein is CASSTLGQGGTEAFF. The full variable domain, in which reference TRBV28 and TRBJ1-1 provide the parts outside the CDR3, is DVKVTQSSRYLVKRTGEKVFLECVQDMDHENMFWYRQDPGLGLRLIYFSYDVKMKEKGDIPEGYSVSREKKERFSLILESASTNQTSMYLCASSTLGQGGTEAFFGQGTRLTVV.

The chain combines TRBV7-6 with TRBJ1-1; a possible D gene is TRBD1 (6 bases). Trimming shortened V by 4 bases and J by 1 base, and 16 bases separated the two germline ends. This CDR3 comprises 16 residues. CDR1 is SGHVS, CDR2 FNYEAQ, per germline. CDR3 loop: CASSYSGGEPNTEAFF. Written as DNA, the CDR3 is TGTGCCAGCAGCTACTCGGGGGGCGAACCGAACACTGAAGCTTTCTTT.

The chain links TRBV5-6 to TRBJ2-1; TRBD2 aligns across 12 bases. Germline CDR1 SGHDT, CDR2 YYEEEE. The trim removed 4 bases at V and 8 bases at J, leaving 7 bases unmatched. The CDR3 contains 15 residues. In DNA form, the CDR3 reads TGTGCCAGCAGCCCCCGACTAGCGGGAGTCGATGAGCAGTTCTTC. Its protein is CASSPRLAGVDEQFF.

This clone was counted only a few times. A far larger clone is off by one base, so a read error is likely. The chain employs TRBV4-2 and TRBJ2-7, with unresolved D. The germline V gene encodes CDR1 LGHNA and CDR2 YNFKEQ. The CDR3 is 13 residues long. The CDR3 DNA reads as TGTGACAGCAGCCAAGAAGCTGTCTACGAGCAGTACTTC. Its protein product is CDSSQEAVYEQYF.

This clone is a singleton in its sample. The genes are TRBV6-1 and TRBJ1-5; TRBD1 agrees at 8 bases. CDR3 length equals 14 residues. Germline V gene data show CDR1 as MNHNS and CDR2 as SASEGT. With 6 bases clipped from V and 6 bases from J, the junction kept 7 bases outside the gene matches. The DNA for the CDR3 is TGTGCCAGCAGCATGGACAGGGCCGGTCAGCCCCAGCATTTT. Translated: CASSMDRAGQPQHF.

The chain has TRBV13 and TRBJ1-1; D is ambiguous. Germline CDR1 is PRHDT and CDR2 is FYEKMQ (reference sequence). The CDR3 length is 11 residues. V shed 2 bases and J shed 5 bases, with 3 bases lying between them. CDR3 bases: TGTGCCAGCAGCTTACATACTGAAGCTTTCTTT. Translated, it gives CASSLHTEAFF.

The chain joins TRBV11-2 to TRBJ1-1, with a possible D match to TRBD1 (6 bases). The CDR3 has 14 amino acids. Germline V CDR1 and CDR2: SGHAT, FQNNGV. V was cut by 7 bases and J by 4 bases, with 16 bases left in between. CDR3 sequence: CASKRPARGTEAFF. The CDR3 nucleotides are TGTGCCAGCAAACGACCGGCCAGGGGCACTGAAGCTTTCTTT.

This clone has only one observation. The gene calls are TRBV28 and TRBJ2-1; maybe TRBD2 (5 bases). Germline V gene sequence: CDR1 MDHEN, CDR2 SYDVKM. The CDR3 is 15 residues long. Trimming removed 7 bases from V and 0 bases from J, with 13 bases in between. The CDR3 region is CASTQPGDSYNEQFF. Here the CDR3 DNA reads TGTGCCAGCACCCAGCCCGGGGACTCCTACAATGAGCAGTTCTTC.

The rearrangement links TRBV19 to TRBJ2-7; TRBD1 is a possible D gene (6 bases). Trimming left V 5 bases short and J 2 bases short, with 10 bases between. The CDR3 runs to 13 residues. Germline assignment: CDR1 LNHDA and CDR2 SQIVND (reference sequence). The CDR3 sequence is CASSDRPPYEQYF. The CDR3 nucleotides are TGTGCCAGTAGTGACAGGCCACCCTACGAGCAGTACTTC.

This chain connects TRBV28 to TRBJ2-6; D call uncertain. Germline lookup yields CDR1 MDHEN and CDR2 SYDVKM. The V end lost 8 bases, the J end lost 4 bases, and 9 bases lay between the germline ends. The CDR3 is 13 residues long. The CDR3 DNA follows: TGTGCCAGCGTCAGATCCGGGGCCAACGTCCTGACTTTC. This translates into CASVRSGANVLTF.

This clone appeared once. The chain employs TRBV18 and TRBJ1-1; D is perhaps TRBD1 (5 bases). CDR3 length: 15 amino acids. Trimming left V 3 bases short and J 4 bases short, with 15 bases between. Germline V gene lookup returns CDR1 KGHSH and CDR2 LQKENI. The CDR3 protein is CASSPMPRAGTEAFF. The CDR3 nucleotides are TGTGCCAGCTCACCTATGCCCAGGGCAGGCACTGAAGCTTTCTTT.

The chain recombines TRBV9 with TRBJ1-5; 7 bases fit TRBD1. The CDR3 is made up of 15 amino acids. J gave up 7 bases and V 2 bases, and 9 bases lay outside the gene matches. The V gene's germline CDR1 is SGDLS and CDR2 YYNGEE. Here the CDR3 DNA reads TGTGCCAGCAGCGTCAGCGGACAGGCTGGCCAGCCCCAGCATTTT. The encoded protein is CASSVSGQAGQPQHF.

Written as DNA, the CDR3 is TGCGCCAGCAGCTTGGATGGACAGGCCCATCAGCCCCAGCATTTT. It encodes CASSLDGQAHQPQHF. The chain links TRBV5-1 to TRBJ1-5; 7 nucleotides match TRBD1. Germline assignment: CDR1 SGHRS and CDR2 YFSETQ. V dropped 0 bases and J dropped 5; count of bases not matched to a gene: 5. The CDR3 contains 15 residues.

The rearrangement uses TRBV5-6 and TRBJ2-5; 9 bases are shared with TRBD1. Looked up from germline, CDR1 is SGHDT and CDR2 is YYEEEE. This CDR3 comprises 16 residues. V was pared by 4 bases and J by 5 bases, with 12 bases of the junction left unmatched. CDR3 residues: CASSDPDRGVMETQYF. For the CDR3, the DNA is TGTGCCAGCAGCGATCCGGACAGGGGCGTTATGGAGACCCAGTACTTC.

The J gene is TRBJ2-3, the V gene TRBV30, with D tentatively TRBD2 (6 bases). CDR1 is GTSNPN, CDR2 SVGIG, per germline (reference sequence). CDR3 length: 14 amino acids. V shed 3 bases and J shed 3 bases, with 13 bases lying between them. CDR3 in amino acids: CAWSASVLTDTQYF. CDR3 nucleotide sequence: TGTGCCTGGAGCGCTAGCGTTTTAACAGATACGCAGTATTTT. Together with reference TRBV30 and TRBJ2-3, the CDR3 gives the full variable domain: SQTIHQWPATLVQPVGSPLSLECTVEGTSNPNLYWYRQAAGRGLQLLFYSVGIGQISSEVPQNLSASRPQDRQFILSSKKLLLSDSGFYLCAWSASVLTDTQYFGPGTRLTVL.

The chain combines TRBV5-1 with TRBJ2-1, with D maybe TRBD1 (6 bases). V was shortened by 9 bases and J by 4 bases, with 20 bases between the two germline ends. Germline V lookup: CDR1 SGHRS, CDR2 YFSETQ. The CDR3 runs to 15 residues. CDR3 bases: TGCGCCACCAACCGCGGGCAGGGGATGTACAATGAGCAGTTCTTC. Residues: CATNRGQGMYNEQFF. Based on the CDR3 plus reference TRBV5-1 and TRBJ2-1, the full variable domain is KAGVTQTPRYLIKTRGQQVTLSCSPISGHRSVSWYQQTPGQGLQFLFEYFSETQRNKGNFPGRFSGRQFSNSRSEMNVSTLELGDSALYLCATNRGQGMYNEQFFGPGTRLTVL.

This sequence joins TRBV5-1 and TRBJ2-7, with TRBD1 matching over 8 bases. There are 13 residues in the CDR3. Looked up from germline, CDR1 is SGHRS and CDR2 is YFSETQ. The V segment lost 4 bases and the J segment 2 bases; nucleotides outside the gene matches: 2. The CDR3 coding sequence is TGCGCCAGCAGCAGCAGGGGGCCCTACGAGCAGTACTTC. This sequence encodes CASSSRGPYEQYF.